This TCR beta chain was identified in a study of blood T cell repertoires in COVID-19. As originally analysed: Amplification with reference gene primers provided the estimates of nucleated cell counts. The repertoire was sequenced with immunoSEQ multiplex PCR; TCRdb's copy has only in-frame clones and lacks some. The V and J calls and the clone size are those of that table, but D and trimming were determined from the DNA. The sample yields 250,000 or so clones, around nine tenths seen once. Germline V gene sequence: CDR1 SQVTM, CDR2 ANQGSEA. The CDR3 sequence is 12 residues long. V was pared by 4 bases and J by 8 bases, with 12 bases between.

Sequencing was performed on peripheral blood. The gene calls are TRBV29-1 and TRBJ2-1; D not resolved. The sequence was obtained from an older man with acute or convalescent COVID-19. This CDR3 is CSVVLLGDEQFF. CDR3 DNA: TGCAGCGTTGTTCTTCTGGGCGATGAGCAGTTCTTC.